What follows are 24 T cell receptor beta chains derived from one specimen sequenced in a study of graft-versus-host responses after intestinal transplantation (dated by TCRdb to the early 2020s). Receptors were amplified or captured by the immunoSEQ multiplex PCR assay. The table comes from immuneACCESS by way of TCRdb, which keeps in-frame sequences with V and J called. Part of the clones is missing from these tables; in studies checked, under half for an unresolved V gene and the rest for unknown reasons. The sample records tens of thousands of clones, 91% of which are singletons. The top ten constitute around 0.5% of the sample. The time point label corresponds to: cells obtained before transplantation from donor or recipient. These TCRs are of unknown antigen specificity. Sequenced here: unstimulated CD8+ T cells sorted from spleen or lymph node cells, sampled before intestinal transplant. The origin of the receptors is a human donor who received an intestinal transplant.

Here the CDR3 reads CASSRRRGDPYEQYF. CDR3 in DNA: TGTGCCAGCAGTCGCCGCCGGGGGGACCCCTACGAGCAGTACTTC. The V call is TRBV27, the J call TRBJ2-7, with 7 positions matching TRBD2. This CDR3 spans 15 amino acids. Trimming took 5 bases from V and 2 from J; bases not matched to a gene: 9. Germline V gives CDR1 MNHEY, CDR2 SMNVEV (reference sequence).

This chain's CDR3 is CASSRGILGAYEQYF. The CDR3 DNA follows: TGTGCCAGCAGCCGGGGGATCCTCGGGGCCTACGAGCAGTACTTC. The rearrangement uses TRBV7-9 and TRBJ2-7; D is perhaps TRBD2 (6 bases). The CDR3 totals 15 residues. Germline CDR1 and CDR2: SEHNR and FQNEAQ (reference sequence). The V gene lost 5 bases and the J gene lost 2 bases, with 16 bases spanning the gap. Full variable domain (remainder filled in from reference TRBV7-9 and TRBJ2-7): DTGVSQNPRHKITKRGQNVTFRCDPISEHNRLYWYRQTLGQGPEFLTYFQNEAQLEKSRLLSDRFSAERPKGSFSTLEIQRTEQGDSAMYLCASSRGILGAYEQYFGPGTRLTVT.

In DNA form, the CDR3 reads TGTGCCAGCAGCTTGCCCAGTGGGCAGAATACGCAGTATTTT. It is translated as CASSLPSGQNTQYF. The chain uses TRBV5-6 and TRBJ2-3, with D uncertain. Germline V gene sequence: CDR1 SGHDT, CDR2 YYEEEE. The CDR3 is made up of 14 amino acids. Trimming cost V 1 base and J 7 bases, with 13 bases left between them.

The CDR3 is CASSSNRAEQYF. DNA for the CDR3: TGTGCCAGCAGTTCCAACAGGGCCGAGCAGTACTTC. J is TRBJ2-7 and V is TRBV27; TRBD1 is a possible D gene (6 bases). Germline assignment: CDR1 MNHEY and CDR2 SMNVEV (reference sequence). The V gene lost 4 bases and the J gene lost 6 bases, with 10 bases spanning the gap. The CDR3 is 12 amino acids.

This clone came up once. This rearrangement joins TRBV27 to TRBJ1-1; tentatively, D is TRBD1 (5 bases). The CDR3 has 15 amino acids. Deletions cut 0 bases from V and 3 bases from J, with 11 bases between. Germline loops: CDR1 MNHEY, CDR2 SMNVEV (reference sequence). The CDR3 protein is CASSLSGGGHTEAFF. CDR3 DNA: TGTGCCAGCAGTTTATCCGGCGGGGGTCACACTGAAGCTTTCTTT.

This sequence joins TRBV7-3 and TRBJ2-1, with 9 nucleotides matching TRBD2. Germline V CDR1 and CDR2: SGHTA, FQGTGA. The ends lost 2 bases at V and 10 bases at J; junction bases unmatched: 3. The CDR3 is 13 amino acids. CDR3 in DNA: TGTGCCAGCAGCTTAGGGCTAGCGGGAGAGCAGTTCTTC. It translates to CASSLGLAGEQFF.

The chain is built from TRBV4-3 and TRBJ1-2; D possibly corresponds to TRBD1 (5 bases). Germline CDR1 reads LGHNA; CDR2 reads YSLEER. V was pared by 0 bases and J by 6 bases, with 17 bases between. The length of the CDR3 is 16 residues. This CDR3 reads CASSQDVIVRANGYTF. CDR3 nucleotides: TGCGCCAGCAGCCAAGATGTTATTGTCAGGGCCAATGGCTACACCTTC.

The V gene is TRBV4-1, the J gene TRBJ2-5; TRBD2 matches at 12 bases. CDR1 and CDR2 from the germline V gene are MGHRA and YSYEKL. The V gene end was trimmed by 0 bases and the J gene end by 5 bases; junction bases not matched to a gene: 7. The CDR3 has 17 amino acids. CDR3 amino acids: CASSQDRRLAGVETQYF. The CDR3 DNA is TGCGCCAGCAGCCAAGATAGGCGACTAGCGGGAGTGGAGACCCAGTACTTC.

The chain links TRBV19 to TRBJ1-1, with 8 bases aligning to TRBD1. With 8 bases clipped from V and 8 bases from J, the junction kept 13 bases outside the gene matches. Germline V gives CDR1 LNHDA, CDR2 SQIVND (reference sequence). This CDR3 contains 14 residues. The chain's CDR3 is CASGRDRGLGEAFF. CDR3 coding DNA: TGTGCCAGTGGCCGAGACAGGGGTTTAGGGGAAGCTTTCTTT.

This clone was seen only once. In DNA form, the CDR3 reads TGTGCCAGCAGCTTGGAGCGGGGACTAGCGGGGTTTTTGGATACGCAGTATTTT. Translated, it gives CASSLERGLAGFLDTQYF. The V gene is TRBV5-6, the J gene TRBJ2-3; 13 nucleotides line up with TRBD2. V lost 0 bases, J lost 6 bases, and 10 bases stayed unmatched. CDR3 size: 18 residues. CDR1 SGHDT and CDR2 YYEEEE come from the germline V gene.

The rearrangement links TRBV5-6 to TRBJ1-2; TRBD1 is a possible D gene (6 bases). This CDR3 comprises 15 residues. V was clipped by 1 base and J by 2 bases, with 12 bases between them. Looked up from germline, CDR1 is SGHDT and CDR2 is YYEEEE. The CDR3 DNA follows: TGTGCCAGCAGCTTGAACGGACAGCTAAACTATGGCTACACCTTC. The encoded protein is CASSLNGQLNYGYTF.

The genes are TRBV19 and TRBJ1-4; tentative D call: TRBD1 (6 bases). V dropped 5 bases and J dropped 4 bases, with 23 bases sitting between them. CDR1 LNHDA and CDR2 SQIVND come from the germline V gene (reference sequence). The CDR3 loop spans 18 amino acids. CDR3 DNA sequence: TGTGCCAGTAGTGTCAACCCAAGGAGGAACAGGGTTAATGAAAAACTGTTTTTT. Translating it yields CASSVNPRRNRVNEKLFF.

Notes on this clone: Additional DNA sequences in this sample encode the identical CDR3. V and J are TRBV11-2 and TRBJ2-7, with D possibly TRBD1 on 6 matching bases. The germline V gene encodes CDR1 SGHAT and CDR2 FQNNGV. V lost 5 bases and J lost 2, with 10 bases in between. There are 13 residues in the CDR3. The CDR3: CASSLGQTYEQYF. CDR3 coding DNA: TGTGCCAGCAGCCTAGGACAGACCTACGAGCAGTACTTC.

This chain uses TRBV30 with TRBJ1-5; D perhaps matches TRBD1 (5 bases). In germline, CDR1 is GTSNPN, CDR2 SVGIG (reference sequence). V was cut by 0 bases and J by 6 bases, with 12 bases left in between. The CDR3 extends over 14 amino acids. The CDR3 sequence: CAWSVGRGGQPQHF. In nucleotides, the CDR3 is TGTGCCTGGAGTGTGGGGAGGGGCGGTCAGCCCCAGCATTTT. Drawing the rest from reference TRBV30 and TRBJ1-5, the complete variable domain is SQTIHQWPATLVQPVGSPLSLECTVEGTSNPNLYWYRQAAGRGLQLLFYSVGIGQISSEVPQNLSASRPQDRQFILSSKKLLLSDSGFYLCAWSVGRGGQPQHFGDGTRLSIL.

The V and J genes are TRBV6-6 and TRBJ1-2; TRBD1 agrees at 8 bases. The CDR3 contains 13 residues. The V gene end was trimmed by 8 bases and the J gene end by 0 bases; junction bases not matched to a gene: 2. Germline V gives CDR1 MNHNY, CDR2 SVGAGI (reference sequence). The CDR3 DNA is TGTGCCAGCGGACAGGGTTCTAACTATGGCTACACCTTC. This encodes CASGQGSNYGYTF.

The genes are TRBV29-1 and TRBJ1-2; the match to TRBD1 covers 9 bases. This CDR3 comprises 13 residues. Germline loops: CDR1 SQVTM, CDR2 ANQGSEA. The junction had 6 bases not matched to a gene; V was cut back by 6 bases and J by 4 bases. CDR3 amino acids: CSVRTGDSYGYTF. CDR3 in DNA: TGCAGCGTCCGGACAGGGGATTCCTATGGCTACACCTTC.

The chain has TRBV2 and TRBJ1-5, with D possibly matching TRBD1 (6 bases). Germline V gene sequence: CDR1 SNHLY, CDR2 FYNNEI. The V and J ends lost 8 bases and 4 bases respectively, with 9 bases between them. CDR3 size: 12 residues. CDR3 in amino acids: CASSQGNQPQHF. The CDR3 DNA sequence: TGTGCCAGCTCTCAGGGGAATCAGCCCCAGCATTTT.

The chain couples TRBV6-1 to TRBJ1-1, with D uncertain. The CDR3 is made up of 15 amino acids. The V gene lost 1 base and the J gene lost 6 bases, with 15 bases spanning the gap. In germline, CDR1 is MNHNS, CDR2 SASEGT. CDR3 in DNA: TGTGCCAGCAGTGAAGGGTCCCTGGGGAGACCTGAAGCTTTCTTT. This codes for CASSEGSLGRPEAFF.

V gene TRBV19 combines with J gene TRBJ1-2; 7 nucleotides align to TRBD1. The CDR3 is 16 residues long. With 7 bases clipped from V and 2 bases from J, the junction kept 13 bases outside the gene matches. Germline V gene data show CDR1 as LNHDA and CDR2 as SQIVND (reference sequence). The CDR3 loop is CASTTSDRFSNYGYTF. In DNA form, the CDR3 reads TGTGCCAGTACAACTTCGGACAGGTTTTCCAACTATGGCTACACCTTC.

This clone has just one count. This rearrangement joins TRBV29-1 to TRBJ2-2; TRBD1 might be the D (5 bases). CDR1 is SQVTM, CDR2 ANQGSEA, per germline. Trimming pared 7 bases from V and 6 bases from J, leaving 27 bases between. The CDR3 has 17 residues. The CDR3 sequence is CSAFFTGLGYVAGELFF. The CDR3 coding sequence is TGCAGCGCGTTTTTTACAGGCCTCGGGTATGTGGCCGGGGAGCTGTTTTTT.

The V call is TRBV5-6, the J call TRBJ2-3; 9 positions agree with TRBD2. The CDR3 runs to 16 residues. With 2 bases clipped from V and 2 bases from J, the junction kept 6 bases outside the gene matches. Germline assignment: CDR1 SGHDT and CDR2 YYEEEE. The chain's CDR3 is CASSFWRGGPTDTQYF. The CDR3, as DNA: TGTGCCAGCAGCTTCTGGCGGGGGGGCCCCACAGATACGCAGTATTTT.

The gene calls are TRBV5-6 and TRBJ2-1; TRBD1 aligns across 9 bases. Germline lookup yields CDR1 SGHDT and CDR2 YYEEEE. The CDR3 consists of 19 residues. The junction had 20 bases not matched to a gene; V was cut back by 3 bases and J by 7 bases. The CDR3 DNA reads as TGTGCCAGCAGCTGGACCGGGACAGGGTTTCTGGCGACATGGAATGAGCAGTTCTTC. It yields the protein CASSWTGTGFLATWNEQFF. The full variable domain, rest sourced from reference TRBV5-6 and TRBJ2-1, is DAGVTQSPTHLIKTRGQQVTLRCSPKSGHDTVSWYQQALGQGPQFIFQYYEEEERQRGNFPDRFSGHQFPNYSSELNVNALLLGDSALYLCASSWTGTGFLATWNEQFFGPGTRLTVL.

This chain uses TRBV7-8 with TRBJ2-5, with TRBD2 matching over 8 bases. V was clipped by 0 bases and J by 5 bases; unmatched bases: 2. Germline CDR1 reads SGHVS; CDR2 reads FQNEAQ. The CDR3 spans 14 residues. The CDR3 DNA follows: TGTGCCAGCAGCTTAGCCGGGGGGGCTGAGACCCAGTACTTC. Protein: CASSLAGGAETQYF.

The rearrangement links TRBV7-9 to TRBJ1-5, with TRBD1 identical over 10 bases. The CDR3 runs 15 residues. Per the germline V gene, CDR1 is SEHNR and CDR2 is FQNEAQ (reference sequence). V lost 1 base, J lost 6 bases, and 3 bases stayed unmatched. The chain's CDR3 is CASSLGTGGFQPQHF. The CDR3 DNA follows: TGTGCCAGCAGCTTAGGGACAGGGGGATTTCAGCCCCAGCATTTT.